The 25 T cell receptor beta chains below were found in one sample sequenced in a study of T cell responses to AZD1222 COVID-19 vaccine. Sequenced by immunoSEQ multiplex PCR; TCRdb stores in-frame clones only, minus some. The table lists over 60,000 clones, around 87% of them singletons. The sample in question was peripheral blood, obtained on day 0 of AZD1222 vaccination. The receptors derive from an adult in good health.

The rearrangement uses TRBV27 and TRBJ1-5, with 10 bases identical to TRBD1. There are 15 residues in the CDR3. The V segment lost 4 bases and the J segment 6 bases; nucleotides outside the gene matches: 6. Germline lookup yields CDR1 MNHEY and CDR2 SMNVEV (reference sequence). The CDR3 here is CASSSGQGVAQPQHF. As DNA, the CDR3 is TGTGCCAGCAGTTCCGGACAGGGGGTAGCTCAGCCCCAGCATTTT.

J is TRBJ2-4 and V is TRBV9, with TRBD2 matching 11 bases. V lost 0 bases, J lost 9 bases, and 5 bases stayed unmatched. Germline lookup yields CDR1 SGDLS and CDR2 YYNGEE. The CDR3 extends over 15 amino acids. Here the CDR3 reads CASSVVPSGGTIQYF. The CDR3 bases are TGTGCCAGCAGCGTAGTCCCTAGCGGGGGGACCATTCAGTACTTC.

The chain joins TRBV9 to TRBJ1-1, with 8 nucleotides matching TRBD1. V trimming: 4 bases; J trimming: 2 bases; junction bases outside the gene matches: 10. The CDR3 loop spans 16 amino acids. From germline, CDR1 is SGDLS and CDR2 YYNGEE. CDR3 loop: CASSLNVGQENTEAFF. Here the CDR3 DNA reads TGTGCCAGCAGCCTAAACGTGGGACAGGAAAACACTGAAGCTTTCTTT.

The J gene is TRBJ1-6, the V gene TRBV18, with TRBD1 identical over 8 bases. The V gene end was trimmed by 2 bases and the J gene end by 1 base; junction bases not matched to a gene: 19. Germline CDR1 reads KGHSH; CDR2 reads LQKENI. The CDR3 runs to 22 residues. CDR3 nucleotides: TGTGCCAGCTCACCATTCGGCATTGCGCCGAGACAGGGGATGTCCTATAATTCACCCCTCCACTTT. Protein product: CASSPFGIAPRQGMSYNSPLHF.

The chain joins TRBV20-1 to TRBJ1-2; D not certain. The germline gives CDR1 DFQATT, CDR2 SNEGSKA (reference sequence). Trimming stripped 4 bases from V and 8 bases from J, with 11 bases between. The CDR3 sequence is 11 residues long. The DNA for the CDR3 is TGCAGTGCTATAACAGATCACGGCTACACCTTC. Amino acid sequence: CSAITDHGYTF.

This chain joins TRBV5-6 and TRBJ1-5; D is unresolved. With 5 bases removed from V and 0 bases from J, the gap between germline ends came to 12 bases. The germline gives CDR1 SGHDT, CDR2 YYEEEE. The CDR3 length is 15 residues. CDR3 nucleotides: TGTGCCAGCAGTCGGATGGGCGGTAGCAATCAGCCCCAGCATTTT. Amino acids: CASSRMGGSNQPQHF.

The rearrangement joins TRBV30 to TRBJ1-6; 9 bases align to TRBD1. The V gene end was trimmed by 5 bases and the J gene end by 11 bases; junction bases not matched to a gene: 7. The CDR3 contains 13 residues. CDR1 and CDR2 from the germline V gene are GTSNPN and SVGIG (reference sequence). The CDR3 DNA sequence: TGTGCCTGGGCCGGGACAGGGATAACACCCCTCCACTTT. This gives the protein CAWAGTGITPLHF.

V usage is TRBV15 and J usage is TRBJ1-2; 7 nucleotides match TRBD1. This CDR3 has 14 amino acids. V was pared by 3 bases and J by 7 bases, with 8 bases of the junction left unmatched. Looked up from germline, CDR1 is LNHNV and CDR2 is YYDKDF (reference sequence). CDR3 nucleotide sequence: TGTGCCACCAGCAGCGAAACAGGGGTCAGTGGCTACACCTTC. Residues: CATSSETGVSGYTF.

The CDR3 DNA follows: TGTGCCAGTAGTATCCGACAGGATGGGGTTCAGCCCCAGCATTTT. This translates into CASSIRQDGVQPQHF. The rearrangement joins TRBV19 to TRBJ1-5; D is perhaps TRBD1 (6 bases). This CDR3 has 15 residues. The germline V and J ends were trimmed by 3 bases and 6 bases, with 15 bases remaining between them. Germline lookup yields CDR1 LNHDA and CDR2 SQIVND (reference sequence).

This clone came up once. J is TRBJ1-2 and V is TRBV29-1, with D possibly being TRBD1 (5 bases). The V end lost 1 base, the J end lost 2 bases, and 11 bases lay between the germline ends. CDR3 size: 14 residues. Germline V gene lookup returns CDR1 SQVTM and CDR2 ANQGSEA. The CDR3 sequence: CSVEGVGANYGYTF. The DNA for the CDR3 is TGCAGCGTTGAAGGAGTCGGGGCGAACTATGGCTACACCTTC.

The chain links TRBV6-5 to TRBJ2-3, with 7 bases that match TRBD1. The CDR3 covers 13 residues. Trimming at V came to 8 bases and at J to 4 bases, leaving 6 bases not matched to a gene. Per the germline V gene, CDR1 is MNHEY and CDR2 is SVGAGI. The CDR3 here is CASQTGWADTQYF. CDR3 nucleotide sequence: TGTGCCAGCCAGACAGGGTGGGCAGATACGCAGTATTTT.

V and J are TRBV4-3 and TRBJ2-5; D not certain. The length of the CDR3 is 13 residues. Trimming cost V 1 base and J 4 bases, with 7 bases left between them. The germline CDR1 and CDR2 sequences are LGHNA and YSLEER. CDR3 region: CASSQVIGETQYF. The CDR3 DNA reads TGCGCCAGCAGCCAAGTTATAGGAGAGACCCAGTACTTC.

J is TRBJ2-7 and V is TRBV10-1, with unresolved D. The CDR3 extends over 10 amino acids. Trimming took off 10 bases at V and 4 bases at J, with 8 bases between the two ends. CDR1 and CDR2 (germline): WNHNN, SYGVQD (reference sequence). The CDR3 spells CATVRYEQYF. CDR3 coding DNA: TGCGCCACCGTCCGTTACGAGCAGTACTTC.

This clone was seen more than once but under ten times. The rearrangement joins TRBV6-5 to TRBJ1-1, with D possibly TRBD1 on 6 matching bases. Germline V gene lookup returns CDR1 MNHEY and CDR2 SVGAGI. The CDR3 is made up of 13 amino acids. Trimming took 6 bases from V and 7 from J, leaving 15 bases between them. CDR3 DNA sequence: TGTGCCAGCAGGACAGGTCGAGGGATTGAAGCTTTCTTT. Translation: CASRTGRGIEAFF.

The V and J genes are TRBV5-4 and TRBJ2-7; 7 bases fit TRBD2. The length of the CDR3 is 13 residues. V lost 4 bases and J lost 7; bases outside the gene matches: 8. Germline V gene sequence: CDR1 SGHNT, CDR2 YYREEE (reference sequence). The CDR3 DNA sequence: TGTGCCAGCAGCCGAGGACTAGTAGGGGAGCAGTACTTC. Protein product: CASSRGLVGEQYF. The whole variable domain, remainder taken from reference TRBV5-4 and TRBJ2-7, is ETGVTQSPTHLIKTRGQQVTLRCSSQSGHNTVSWYQQALGQGPQFIFQYYREEENGRGNFPPRFSGLQFPNYSSELNVNALELDDSALYLCASSRGLVGEQYFGPGTRLTVT.

The V call is TRBV9, the J call TRBJ2-6; no clear D. CDR3 length: 16 amino acids. Trimming shortened V by 2 bases and J by 3 bases, and 12 bases separated the two germline ends. Germline values: CDR1 SGDLS, CDR2 YYNGEE. The CDR3, as DNA: TGTGCCAGCAGCGTCTGGGCAGGTAGTGGGGCCAACGTCCTGACTTTC. Protein sequence: CASSVWAGSGANVLTF.

V gene TRBV13 combines with J gene TRBJ1-1; 11 nucleotides line up with TRBD1. Germline CDR1 and CDR2: PRHDT and FYEKMQ (reference sequence). The CDR3 sequence is 15 residues long. With V trimmed by 3 bases and J by 3 bases, 3 bases remained unmatched. The CDR3, as DNA: TGTGCCAGCAGCTTGGGACAGGGGGGCTACACTGAAGCTTTCTTT. This gives the protein CASSLGQGGYTEAFF.

This clone was detected only once. This chain links TRBV7-8 with TRBJ1-1; possible D gene TRBD1, 6 bases. The germline V gene encodes CDR1 SGHVS and CDR2 FQNEAQ. This CDR3 is 15 amino acids long. V dropped 8 bases and J dropped 1 base, with 17 bases sitting between them. The CDR3 bases are TGTGCCAGCCACAGGGACGACCCCTGGAACACTGAAGCTTTCTTT. Its protein is CASHRDDPWNTEAFF. Full variable domain (rest looked up from reference TRBV7-8 and TRBJ1-1): GAGVSQSPRYKVAKRGQDVALRCDPISGHVSLFWYQQALGQGPEFLTYFQNEAQLDKSGLPSDRFFAERPEGSVSTLKIQRTQQEDSAVYLCASHRDDPWNTEAFFGQGTRLTVV.

V and J are TRBV19 and TRBJ2-7; possibly TRBD1 for D (5 bases). With 5 bases removed from V and 2 bases from J, the gap between germline ends came to 13 bases. The CDR3 covers 14 residues. Germline lookup yields CDR1 LNHDA and CDR2 SQIVND (reference sequence). CDR3 sequence reads: CASSPPGFAYEQYF. CDR3 DNA: TGTGCCAGTAGTCCCCCAGGGTTCGCCTACGAGCAGTACTTC.

The V call is TRBV6-5, the J call TRBJ1-5; no firm D call. This CDR3 contains 13 residues. CDR1 and CDR2 from the germline V gene are MNHEY and SVGAGI. Trimming left V 6 bases short and J 6 bases short, with 12 bases between. The DNA for the CDR3 is TGTGCCAGCAGGGGAGAGGGTGGTCAGCCCCAGCATTTT. Its protein is CASRGEGGQPQHF.

This chain joins TRBV10-3 and TRBJ1-2; D call uncertain. V lost 3 bases to trimming and J lost 4 bases, with 12 bases between them. CDR1 ENHRY and CDR2 SYGVKD come from the germline V gene. The CDR3 runs to 14 residues. CDR3 in amino acids: CAISEGTSFYGYTF. The CDR3 bases are TGTGCCATCAGTGAAGGTACTTCCTTCTATGGCTACACCTTC.

The V and J genes are TRBV20-1 and TRBJ1-1; D is undetermined. The CDR3 is 10 amino acids. Trimming removed 5 bases at V and 8 bases at J, with 9 bases between. Per germline, CDR1 DFQATT and CDR2 SNEGSKA (reference sequence). The CDR3 region is CSAGRQEAFF. The CDR3 nucleotides are TGCAGTGCTGGGAGACAAGAAGCTTTCTTT.

The DNA for the CDR3 is TGTGCCTGGAGTGCGTCGGGGAACACTGAAGCTTTCTTT. Protein: CAWSASGNTEAFF. The chain carries TRBV30 and TRBJ1-1; D uncertain. The CDR3 runs 13 residues. Germline V CDR1 and CDR2: GTSNPN, SVGIG (reference sequence). V lost 1 base, J lost 1 base, and 7 bases lay in between.

The chain employs TRBV11-2 and TRBJ1-5; no definite D call. Germline V gene data show CDR1 as SGHAT and CDR2 as FQNNGV. The CDR3 sequence is 13 residues long. Trimming cost V 5 bases and J 1 base, with 6 bases left between them. CDR3 sequence (DNA): TGTGCCAGCAGCCAACAGAGCAATCAGCCCCAGCATTTT. This encodes CASSQQSNQPQHF. The entire variable domain, with the rest obtained from reference TRBV11-2 and TRBJ1-5, is as follows: EAGVAQSPRYKIIEKRQSVAFWCNPISGHATLYWYQQILGQGPKLLIQFQNNGVVDDSQLPKDRFSAERLKGVDSTLKIQPAKLEDSAVYLCASSQQSNQPQHFGDGTRLSIL.

This chain joins TRBV27 and TRBJ1-5; D is perhaps TRBD1 (5 bases). V was cut by 5 bases and J by 4 bases, with 18 bases left in between. The CDR3 length is 16 residues. Germline lookup yields CDR1 MNHEY and CDR2 SMNVEV (reference sequence). The CDR3: CASSPADNRGNQPQHF. The CDR3 coding sequence is TGTGCCAGCAGTCCCGCGGACAACCGGGGAAATCAGCCCCAGCATTTT.